This TCR beta chain was profiled in a study of control samples from healthy donors and cancer patients. Only in-frame clones appear in the TCRdb table, and some are missing; sequencing was by immunoSEQ multiplex PCR. The table includes about 98,000 clones, about 79% detected once. Germline-derived CDR1 and CDR2 are SGDLS and YYNGEE. This CDR3 is built from 16 residues. The V and J ends lost 4 bases and 2 bases, in that order; junction bases with no gene match: 6. The sequencing input was blood. The chain carries TRBV9 and TRBJ2-5; TRBD2 matches 12 bases. The origin of this receptor is a woman aged 25 to 39 in good health. CDR3 DNA sequence: TGTGCCAGCAGCCCAACCGGGACTAGCGGGCAAGAGACCCAGTACTTC. Translation gives CASSPTGTSGQETQYF.